A selection of T cell receptor beta chains follows, all from one sample in a study of cytomegalovirus exposure and HLA in healthy donors. Profiling relied on immunoSEQ multiplex PCR, and the TCRdb table lists in-frame clones only, not all of them. Seen here are under 150,000 clones, 67% observed once, and the top ten hold roughly 8.3%. The sequencing sample was made of PBMCs. The receptors here all came from a man younger than 35 in good health and CMV-seropositive. CDR3s include the opening cysteine and the closing phenylalanine or tryptophan. D genes are given only for firm matches. Size tells how often a clone was seen (once, few, many) or the class of an expanded clone, and some rows leave it out.

clone_size	d_call	v_call	j_call	cdr3_length	cdr3_nt	cdr3_aa
.	TRBD1	TRBV6-5	TRBJ1-6	16	TGTGCCAGCAGTTACTCTCTACAGGGGATAATTTCACCCCTCCACTTT	CASSYSLQGIISPLHF
.	.	TRBV4-2	TRBJ1-2	13	TGTGCCAGCAGCCAACTGAACCGGGATGGCTACACCTTC	CASSQLNRDGYTF
.	TRBD2	TRBV5-6	TRBJ2-1	16	TGTGCCAGCAGCGAAGCCCCGGGGGGTTCTAGCAATGAGCAGTTCTTC	CASSEAPGGSSNEQFF
.	TRBD1	TRBV15	TRBJ1-6	14	TGTGCCACCAGCGAGGGACAGCTAAATTCACCCCTCCACTTT	CATSEGQLNSPLHF
.	TRBD1	TRBV5-1	TRBJ1-2	15	TGCGCCAGCAGCTTGGACCACAGGGGGCCGCCTGGCTACACCTTC	CASSLDHRGPPGYTF
.	.	TRBV9	TRBJ2-6	21	TGTGCCAGCAGCCCGGCAGCTTCAAACTACTTATTGGGTCCTGGGGCCAACGTCCTGACTTTC	CASSPAASNYLLGPGANVLTF
few	TRBD2	TRBV7-6	TRBJ2-1	14	TGTGCCAGCAGGGATAGCGGGGGGAGTAATGAGCAGTTCTTC	CASRDSGGSNEQFF
.	.	TRBV28	TRBJ1-5	15	TGTGCCAGCAGTTTATATGGGGGCAGTGATCAGCCCCAGCATTTT	CASSLYGGSDQPQHF
.	TRBD1	TRBV6-1	TRBJ1-5	15	TGTGCCAGCAGTGAAGCGGGACAGTACAATCAGCCCCAGCATTTT	CASSEAGQYNQPQHF
.	.	TRBV5-1	TRBJ2-3	14	TGCGCCAGCAGCGTGGACAGTAGCACAGATACGCAGTATTTT	CASSVDSSTDTQYF
.	.	TRBV2	TRBJ1-3	14	TGTGCCAGCAGTGTCACAGGGCCTGGAAACACCATATATTTT	CASSVTGPGNTIYF
once	.	TRBV10-3	TRBJ1-6	15	TGTGCCTCCACCCAGCGTGGGTCTGGCAATTCACCCCTCCACTTT	CASTQRGSGNSPLHF
.	TRBD1	TRBV5-4	TRBJ1-2	14	TGTGCCAGCAGACCTCCGGGACAGGGGTATGGCTACACCTTC	CASRPPGQGYGYTF
few	TRBD1	TRBV6-5	TRBJ2-2	15	TGTGCCAGCAGTTACGACAGGGTTAACACCGGGGAGCTGTTTTTT	CASSYDRVNTGELFF
few	TRBD1	TRBV5-6	TRBJ1-2	17	TGTGCCAGCAGCTTATACCGGGACAGGGAGGGAATTTATGGCTACACCTTC	CASSLYRDREGIYGYTF
.	.	TRBV6-1	TRBJ1-5	18	TGTGCCAGCAGTGAGTCCTTGGGAGGGAAAAGCCGCAATCAGCCCCAGCATTTT	CASSESLGGKSRNQPQHF
.	TRBD1	TRBV5-8	TRBJ2-3	20	TGTGCCAGCCGCGCGACAGTCGGAACCGGGACAGGGGGTTATCCAGATACGCAGTATTTT	CASRATVGTGTGGYPDTQYF
.	.	TRBV11-3	TRBJ1-4	14	TGTGCCAGCAGCTTAGGAGGGGGAAATGAAAAACTGTTTTTT	CASSLGGGNEKLFF
.	TRBD1	TRBV5-1	TRBJ1-1	16	TGCGCCAGCAGCTTGGCAGCAGGGGGGATGAACACTGAAGCTTTCTTT	CASSLAAGGMNTEAFF
.	.	TRBV5-1	TRBJ2-1	15	TGCGCCAGCAGCTTAGACACCCCCTCCTACAATGAGCAGTTCTTC	CASSLDTPSYNEQFF
.	TRBD1	TRBV28	TRBJ2-7	10	TGTGCCAGCGGGACAGCACCCACGGACTTC	CASGTAPTDF
few	.	TRBV29-1	TRBJ2-2	13	TGCAGCGTTGGCTCGGGGGGCCACGGGGAGCTGTTTTTT	CSVGSGGHGELFF
.	TRBD2	TRBV6-1	TRBJ2-1	15	TGTGCCAGCAGTGAAGCGCCTAGCGGGGGGGATGAGCAGTTCTTC	CASSEAPSGGDEQFF
.	.	TRBV6-4	TRBJ2-3	13	TGTGCCAGCAGCGCCCAGGTAGCAGATACGCAGTATTTT	CASSAQVADTQYF
.	TRBD2	TRBV28	TRBJ2-3	16	TGTGCCAGCAGTAGGGGACTAGCGGGGGGGGGAGATACGCAGTATTTT	CASSRGLAGGGDTQYF
.	TRBD1	TRBV5-1	TRBJ2-3	16	TGCGCCAGCAGTTCGACAGGGGGCGGACGGGGAGATACGCAGTATTTT	CASSSTGGGRGDTQYF
few	TRBD2	TRBV28	TRBJ2-5	15	TGTGCCAGCAGTTTAGGTGGGGGTGGCGGGGGAAGCCAGTACTTC	CASSLGGGGGGSQYF